One and the same sample provided the 17 T cell receptor beta chains below, sequenced in a study of blood T cell repertoires in COVID-19. The method was immunoSEQ multiplex PCR; TCRdb's version includes in-frame clones alone and lacks a portion of them. Of some 180,000 clones in the sample, roughly 84% were seen once. The source material was peripheral blood. These receptors all stem from a man in his 70s with active or convalescent COVID-19.

The V gene is TRBV12-3 or TRBV12-4, the J gene TRBJ1-2; no firm D call. This CDR3 region has 9 residues. V was shortened by 6 bases and J by 12 bases, with 8 bases between the two germline ends. CDR3 residues: CASSPRDTF. The CDR3 DNA is TGTGCCAGCAGCCCTCGTGACACCTTC.

This chain links TRBV4-3 with TRBJ1-1, with D unclear. Trimming cost V 3 bases and J 4 bases, with 12 bases left between them. The CDR3 is 14 amino acids. Germline loops: CDR1 LGHNA, CDR2 YSLEER. CDR3 in DNA: TGCGCCAGCAGCCATGATACACCGGGCACTGAAGCTTTCTTT. This gives the protein CASSHDTPGTEAFF.

The chain recombines TRBV10-1 with TRBJ2-2; 7 nucleotides agree with TRBD1. V lost 2 bases and J lost 1; bases outside the gene matches: 1. This CDR3 is built from 15 residues. Germline CDR1 reads WNHNN; CDR2 reads SYGVQD (reference sequence). The CDR3 spells CASSEQGVNTGELFF. CDR3 in DNA: TGCGCCAGCAGTGAGCAGGGGGTGAACACCGGGGAGCTGTTTTTT.

This chain uses TRBV2 with TRBJ2-7, with a possible D match to TRBD1 (5 bases). V lost 6 bases, J lost 3 bases, and 9 bases lay in between. The length of the CDR3 is 12 residues. CDR1 is SNHLY and CDR2 is FYNNEI in the germline V gene. CDR3 in amino acids: CASRDDSYEQYF. The DNA of the CDR3 is TGTGCCAGCAGGGACGACAGCTACGAGCAGTACTTC.

This clone was counted between two and nine times. This chain uses TRBV7-2 with TRBJ1-1, with TRBD1 matching over 8 bases. Germline CDR1 and CDR2: SGHTA and FQGNSA. This CDR3 has 16 amino acids. V gave up 4 bases and J gave up 1 base; unmatched junction bases: 8. CDR3: CASSSRTGSRNTEAFF. The CDR3 DNA sequence: TGTGCCAGCAGCTCCCGGACAGGGTCGAGGAACACTGAAGCTTTCTTT. The variable domain in full, with the rest retrieved from reference TRBV7-2 and TRBJ1-1, is GAGVSQSPSNKVTEKGKDVELRCDPISGHTALYWYRQSLGQGLEFLIYFQGNSAPDKSGLPSDRFSAERTGGSVSTLTIQRTQQEDSAVYLCASSSRTGSRNTEAFFGQGTRLTVV.

This chain joins TRBV10-1 and TRBJ1-1; possibly TRBD1 for D (5 bases). Germline CDR1 and CDR2: WNHNN and SYGVQD (reference sequence). Trimming took 0 bases from V and 7 from J, leaving 9 bases between them. The CDR3 runs 13 residues. The CDR3 protein is CASSESWGGEAFF. DNA of the CDR3: TGCGCCAGCAGTGAGTCTTGGGGGGGTGAAGCTTTCTTT.

This clone came up a few times. This chain links TRBV11-2 with TRBJ2-7; 8 bases map to TRBD2. The CDR3 totals 12 residues. Germline CDR1 is SGHAT and CDR2 is FQNNGV. The ends lost 8 bases at V and 4 bases at J; junction bases unmatched: 4. CDR3: CASAGGGYEQYF. The CDR3 nucleotides are TGTGCCAGCGCCGGCGGGGGGTACGAGCAGTACTTC.

The V call is TRBV10-1, the J call TRBJ2-1, with 10 bases aligning to TRBD2. CDR3 size: 17 residues. V lost 4 bases, J lost 6 bases, and 12 bases stayed unmatched. The germline CDR1 and CDR2 sequences are WNHNN and SYGVQD (reference sequence). The CDR3 DNA reads TGCGCCAGCAGTGCCCACTCAGCGGGGGGGCGGAGCAATGAGCAGTTCTTC. It encodes CASSAHSAGGRSNEQFF.

The chain combines TRBV27 with TRBJ2-5; D perhaps matches TRBD2 (5 bases). The CDR3 has 14 amino acids. CDR1 and CDR2 (germline): MNHEY, SMNVEV (reference sequence). Trimming left V 5 bases short and J 2 bases short, with 12 bases between. CDR3 region: CASSRYRDQETQYF. DNA for the CDR3: TGTGCCAGCAGTAGATACCGGGATCAAGAGACCCAGTACTTC.

This clone was observed a handful of times. This chain uses TRBV2 with TRBJ1-5; TRBD1 matches 10 bases. The junction had 10 bases not matched to a gene; V was cut back by 5 bases and J by 6 bases. The CDR3 totals 16 residues. The V gene's germline CDR1 is SNHLY and CDR2 FYNNEI. In nucleotides, the CDR3 is TGTGCCAGCAGTCAGAGGACAGGGGGTGCGAGTCAGCCCCAGCATTTT. Its translation: CASSQRTGGASQPQHF.

The sample holds one count of this clone. The chain combines TRBV19 with TRBJ1-1; D remains unclear. V lost 0 bases, J lost 1 base, and 6 bases lay in between. Germline V gene lookup returns CDR1 LNHDA and CDR2 SQIVND (reference sequence). This CDR3 spans 14 amino acids. The CDR3 loop is CASSIDRRNTEAFF. CDR3 coding DNA: TGTGCCAGTAGTATAGACAGGCGGAACACTGAAGCTTTCTTT.

The chain carries TRBV5-1 and TRBJ2-2; 11 nucleotides line up with TRBD1. Per germline, CDR1 SGHRS and CDR2 YFSETQ. The CDR3 is 15 residues long. Unmatched junction bases numbered 2, after V lost 3 bases and J lost 4 bases. The CDR3 coding sequence is TGCGCCAGCAGCTCAGGACAGGGGGCCACCGGGGAGCTGTTTTTT. Amino acids: CASSSGQGATGELFF.

The J gene is TRBJ1-6, the V gene TRBV19; the match to TRBD1 covers 9 bases. The CDR3 totals 15 residues. V shed 6 bases, J shed 7 bases, and the junction held 7 bases outside the gene matches. In germline, CDR1 is LNHDA, CDR2 SQIVND (reference sequence). The CDR3 is CASSKGQGLNSPLHF. The DNA of the CDR3 is TGTGCCAGTAGCAAGGGACAGGGCCTCAATTCACCCCTCCACTTT.

V gene TRBV5-5 combines with J gene TRBJ1-5; no firm D call. The CDR3 has 16 amino acids. The germline V gene has CDR1 SGHKS and CDR2 YYEKEE (reference sequence). V shed 4 bases and J shed 3 bases, with 17 bases lying between them. The CDR3 sequence is CASSAAGRAVNQPQHF. In DNA, the CDR3 is TGTGCCAGCAGCGCCGCCGGGAGGGCCGTCAATCAGCCCCAGCATTTT.

The chain combines TRBV28 with TRBJ2-7; 7 positions agree with TRBD2. V lost 7 bases, J lost 2 bases, and 11 bases stayed unmatched. CDR3 length: 15 residues. The germline gives CDR1 MDHEN, CDR2 SYDVKM. In DNA, the CDR3 is TGTGCCAGCACCATAGGGAGGGGTCCAACCTACGAGCAGTACTTC. Translation gives CASTIGRGPTYEQYF.

The V gene is TRBV5-5, the J gene TRBJ1-2; no definite D call. The germline V and J ends were trimmed by 3 bases and 2 bases, with 8 bases remaining between them. This CDR3 has 13 residues. In germline, CDR1 is SGHKS, CDR2 YYEKEE (reference sequence). CDR3 region: CASSSLDNYGYTF. In DNA, the CDR3 is TGTGCCAGCAGCTCCCTAGACAACTATGGCTACACCTTC.

This CDR3 reads CASSPGTGLGEKLFF. CDR3 bases: TGTGCCAGCAGCCCCGGGACAGGGCTAGGTGAAAAACTGTTTTTT. The chain has TRBV28 and TRBJ1-4; 9 bases fit TRBD1. There are 15 residues in the CDR3. Germline V gene sequence: CDR1 MDHEN, CDR2 SYDVKM. Trimming at V came to 6 bases and at J to 7 bases, leaving 9 bases not matched to a gene. The full variable domain, completed using reference TRBV28 and TRBJ1-4, is DVKVTQSSRYLVKRTGEKVFLECVQDMDHENMFWYRQDPGLGLRLIYFSYDVKMKEKGDIPEGYSVSREKKERFSLILESASTNQTSMYLCASSPGTGLGEKLFFGSGTQLSVL.